This T cell receptor (beta chain) is drawn from a study of CD8+CD57+ T cells in acquired aplastic anemia. Study-wide context: DNA per sorted CD4+ or CD8+ sample ranged about 0.18 to 30 ug, averaging approximately 3.3 ug.

CDR3 and TCR beta VDJ profiling relied on genomic DNA as the template. TCRdb re-analysed the reads in MiXCR, keeping a single row per CDR3 protein. The table includes about 170,000 distinct CDR3 sequences, roughly 48% detected once. In patients chosen for sequencing, flow cytometry had shown CD8+CD57+ cell expansion. The CDR3 runs 12 residues. Trimming left V 8 bases short and J 1 base short, with 11 bases between. Germline loops: CDR1 SQVTM, CDR2 ANQGSEA. This clonotype was obtained from a human donor with aplastic anemia. Sequenced: sorted CD4+, CD8+, or CD8+CD57+ T cells (not recorded which) from PBMCs. V usage is TRBV29-1 and J usage is TRBJ1-1; tentative D call: TRBD1 (5 bases). The CDR3 sequence: CSSTQGNTEAFF. DNA of the CDR3: TGCAGCTCGACGCAGGGGAACACTGAAGCTTTCTTT.